The next 29 T cell receptor beta chains were all read from a single sample in a study of patients and donors after allogeneic stem cell transplantation. TCRdb fed the RT-PCR reads into MiXCR, producing one record per CDR3 protein. The sample includes hundreds of thousands of distinct CDR3 sequences, 16% of them seen just once. Sequencing was performed on blood, either unsorted or a sorted T cell fraction (not recorded which). These receptors originate from a human donor who was either an allogeneic HSCT recipient or a stem cell or donor lymphocyte infusion donor (not recorded which). It is not recorded whose cells these are; they may come from a transplant donor.

A few counts support this clonotype. The gene calls are TRBV30 and TRBJ2-3; weak D call: TRBD1 (7 bases). The CDR3 loop spans 14 amino acids. Trimming stripped 0 bases from V and 6 bases from J, with 13 bases between. CDR1 and CDR2 (germline): GTSNPN, SVGIG (reference sequence). CDR3 region: CAWSVGGGADTQYF. DNA for the CDR3: TGTGCCTGGAGTGTCGGAGGGGGCGCGGATACGCAGTATTTT.

This clonotype was found many times. The V and J genes are TRBV5-1 and TRBJ1-1; perhaps TRBD1 as D (5 bases). The CDR3 covers 15 residues. V shed 7 bases and J shed 0 bases, with 16 bases lying between them. CDR1 and CDR2 (germline): SGHRS, YFSETQ. The CDR3: CASWRGSTMNTEAFF. CDR3 nucleotides: TGCGCCAGCTGGCGGGGCAGCACTATGAACACTGAAGCTTTCTTT. Complete variable domain (other parts from reference TRBV5-1 and TRBJ1-1): KAGVTQTPRYLIKTRGQQVTLSCSPISGHRSVSWYQQTPGQGLQFLFEYFSETQRNKGNFPGRFSGRQFSNSRSEMNVSTLELGDSALYLCASWRGSTMNTEAFFGQGTRLTVV.

The CDR3 loop is CASSFQWNTEAFF. The CDR3 DNA follows: TGTGCCAGCAGTTTTCAGTGGAACACTGAAGCTTTCTTT. J is TRBJ1-1 and V is TRBV6-5; no clear D. CDR1 is MNHEY and CDR2 is SVGAGI in the germline V gene. The V and J ends lost 4 bases and 1 base respectively, with 7 bases between them. This CDR3 has 13 amino acids.

This clonotype appeared a few times. V is TRBV20-1 and J is TRBJ2-2, with D maybe TRBD1 (6 bases). Trimming left V 1 base short and J 5 bases short, with 14 bases between. The CDR3 is 15 amino acids. Germline values: CDR1 DFQATT, CDR2 SNEGSKA (reference sequence). CDR3 coding DNA: TGCAGTGCTAGAGCGGACAGCCTATTAACCGGGGAGCTGTTTTTT. Its translation is CSARADSLLTGELFF.

The gene calls are TRBV6-1 and TRBJ2-2; D assignment may be TRBD1 or TRBD2 (6 bases each). The CDR3 contains 15 residues. V was trimmed by 5 bases and J by 6 bases, leaving 16 bases between them. Germline CDR1 is MNHNS and CDR2 is SASEGT. CDR3 sequence (DNA): TGTGCCAGCAGTCCTCGTGGGGGGCTGGCCGGGGAGCTGTTTTTT. This codes for CASSPRGGLAGELFF.

The chain couples TRBV4-3 to TRBJ1-3; a weak D match, TRBD1 (5 bases). V shed 5 bases and J shed 0 bases, with 11 bases lying between them. The V gene's germline CDR1 is LGHNA and CDR2 YSLEER. This CDR3 has 15 amino acids. The chain's CDR3 is CASSRGTLSGNTIYF. The CDR3 nucleotides read TGCGCCAGCAGCAGGGGCACTCTCTCTGGAAACACCATATATTTT.

This clonotype was counted a few times. The chain carries TRBV11-2 and TRBJ2-1; TRBD2 agrees at 7 bases. Germline lookup yields CDR1 SGHAT and CDR2 FQNNGV. V was pared by 8 bases and J by 1 base, with 5 bases of the junction left unmatched. This CDR3 spans 14 amino acids. As DNA, the CDR3 is TGTGCCAGCGTCGGGACTAAATCCTACAATGAGCAGTTCTTC. Translation: CASVGTKSYNEQFF. Looking up the rest from reference TRBV11-2 and TRBJ2-1 gives the full variable domain: EAGVAQSPRYKIIEKRQSVAFWCNPISGHATLYWYQQILGQGPKLLIQFQNNGVVDDSQLPKDRFSAERLKGVDSTLKIQPAKLEDSAVYLCASVGTKSYNEQFFGPGTRLTVL.

J is TRBJ2-7 and V is TRBV18; 8 bases agree with TRBD1. The V segment lost 4 bases and the J segment 2 bases; nucleotides outside the gene matches: 13. Germline V gene data show CDR1 as KGHSH and CDR2 as LQKENI. There are 17 residues in the CDR3. CDR3 in DNA: TGTGCCAGCTCACGTCGGGTCCGGGACAGGCTAGCCTACGAGCAGTACTTC. This translates into CASSRRVRDRLAYEQYF.

This clonotype has only a few counts. This chain joins TRBV18 and TRBJ1-6, with TRBD1 matching over 7 bases. Germline CDR1 reads KGHSH; CDR2 reads LQKENI. CDR3 size: 15 residues. Trimming removed 3 bases from V and 7 bases from J; junction bases left unmatched: 6. The CDR3 is CASSPTGVGNSPLHF. For the CDR3, the DNA is TGTGCCAGCTCACCTACAGGGGTTGGCAATTCACCCCTCCACTTT.

This clonotype was counted a few times. The chain is built from TRBV5-6 and TRBJ2-5, with 7 bases fitting TRBD1. V gave up 2 bases and J gave up 2 bases; unmatched junction bases: 6. The CDR3 spans 15 residues. Per germline, CDR1 SGHDT and CDR2 YYEEEE. CDR3 in DNA: TGTGCCAGCAGCTTAGGCAGGGGGTCACAAGAGACCCAGTACTTC. Translating gives CASSLGRGSQETQYF.

On this clonotype itself: A read error may produce the germline difference seen at one junction end. The V and J genes are TRBV9 and TRBJ2-3, with D perhaps matching TRBD2 (7 bases). The CDR3 spans 15 residues. Germline V gives CDR1 SGDLS, CDR2 YYNGEE. The CDR3: CASRRGGNPGDRQYF. For the CDR3, the DNA is TGTGCCAGCAGAAGGGGGGGGAACCCCGGAGATAGGCAGTATTTT.

The chain links TRBV3-1 to TRBJ2-5; 7 bases match TRBD2. V trimming: 4 bases; J trimming: 3 bases; junction bases outside the gene matches: 11. Germline V gene lookup returns CDR1 LGHDT and CDR2 YNNKEL (reference sequence). The length of the CDR3 is 16 residues. The CDR3 DNA follows: TGTGCCAGCAGCCCGAGCGGGATTGTATATGAAGAGACCCAGTACTTC. It specifies CASSPSGIVYEETQYF.

This clonotype was detected only a few times. The rearrangement joins TRBV9 to TRBJ2-7, with unresolved D. Trimming pared 0 bases from V and 3 bases from J, leaving 13 bases between. The germline gives CDR1 SGDLS, CDR2 YYNGEE. This CDR3 contains 15 residues. The CDR3 region has the DNA TGTGCCAGCAGCGTAGGTCGAGACCGCTTCTACGAGCAGTACTTC. Its protein is CASSVGRDRFYEQYF. Full variable domain (missing parts from reference TRBV9 and TRBJ2-7): DSGVTQTPKHLITATGQRVTLRCSPRSGDLSVYWYQQSLDQGLQFLIQYYNGEERAKGNILERFSAQQFPDLHSELNLSSLELGDSALYFCASSVGRDRFYEQYFGPGTRLTVT.

V and J are TRBV20-1 and TRBJ2-2; 7 positions match TRBD1. The J segment lost 0 bases and the V segment lost 0 bases, leaving 4 bases of the junction unmatched. The CDR3 covers 16 residues. Germline V lookup: CDR1 DFQATT, CDR2 SNEGSKA (reference sequence). In nucleotides, the CDR3 is TGCAGTGCTAGAGAACCAGGACAGGCGAACACCGGGGAGCTGTTTTTT. Translated, it gives CSAREPGQANTGELFF.

J is TRBJ2-3 and V is TRBV27; 11 nucleotides agree with TRBD2. V was clipped by 0 bases and J by 2 bases; unmatched bases: 10. Germline V gene data show CDR1 as MNHEY and CDR2 as SMNVEV (reference sequence). There are 19 residues in the CDR3. The CDR3 DNA reads as TGTGCCAGCAGTTTATCCCCGCGGCTAGCGGGAGGCTACACAGATACGCAGTATTTT. As protein: CASSLSPRLAGGYTDTQYF.

This sequence joins TRBV14 and TRBJ2-1, with 10 bases identical to TRBD2. CDR3 length: 17 residues. V shed 0 bases and J 4 bases; nucleotides not matched to a gene: 6. Looked up from germline, CDR1 is SGHDN and CDR2 is FVKESK. CDR3 DNA: TGTGCCAGCAGCCAAGAGAGGGGTAGCGGGAGGTACAATGAGCAGTTCTTC. Translated: CASSQERGSGRYNEQFF.

The chain combines TRBV9 with TRBJ2-1; the match to TRBD2 covers 10 bases. V shed 3 bases, J shed 9 bases, and the junction held 9 bases outside the gene matches. The CDR3 is made up of 15 amino acids. The germline CDR1 and CDR2 sequences are SGDLS and YYNGEE. This CDR3 reads CASSDSGRRSAEQFF. CDR3 bases: TGTGCCAGCAGCGATAGCGGGAGGCGATCGGCTGAGCAGTTCTTC.

V and J are TRBV29-1 and TRBJ2-1, with D perhaps matching TRBD2 (6 bases). This CDR3 is built from 15 residues. Between the trimmed V and J ends, which lost 4 bases and 9 bases, there was a span of 22 bases. Looked up from germline, CDR1 is SQVTM and CDR2 is ANQGSEA. The CDR3 bases are TGCAGCGTTGTAGATGGGCTAGCGTGGCCGGCTGAGCAGTTCTTC. Amino acid sequence: CSVVDGLAWPAEQFF.

This clonotype was seen a few times. The V call is TRBV11-1, the J call TRBJ2-2; tentatively, D is TRBD2 (6 bases). Germline V lookup: CDR1 SGHAT, CDR2 FQDESV (reference sequence). Trimming removed 0 bases at V and 4 bases at J, with 15 bases between. The CDR3 extends over 17 amino acids. The CDR3 sequence: CASSLAFLALGTGELFF. The DNA for the CDR3 is TGTGCCAGCAGCTTAGCGTTTCTAGCGCTGGGCACCGGGGAGCTGTTTTTT.

This chain uses TRBV12-3 or TRBV12-4 with TRBJ2-2; D is perhaps TRBD1 (5 bases). Trimming stripped 4 bases from V and 2 bases from J, with 8 bases between. This CDR3 comprises 14 residues. The CDR3 reads CASSWGINTGELFF. The DNA of the CDR3 is TGTGCCAGCAGTTGGGGCATTAACACCGGGGAGCTGTTTTTT.

This clonotype appeared a few times. The V gene is TRBV5-1, the J gene TRBJ1-3; D ambiguous. This CDR3 comprises 14 residues. Trimming took 4 bases from V and 0 from J, leaving 8 bases between them. Germline CDR1 is SGHRS and CDR2 is YFSETQ. The CDR3 DNA sequence: TGCGCCAGCAGCACGAAAGGCTCTGGAAACACCATATATTTT. Translated, it gives CASSTKGSGNTIYF.

V gene TRBV7-9 combines with J gene TRBJ2-7; 9 nucleotides agree with TRBD1. Germline V gene lookup returns CDR1 SEHNR and CDR2 FQNEAQ (reference sequence). The CDR3 sequence is 15 residues long. J was trimmed by 7 bases and V by 6 bases; bases with no gene match: 13. CDR3 loop: CASSLRTGDYEEQYF. The DNA of the CDR3 is TGTGCCAGCAGTCTTCGGACAGGGGACTACGAAGAGCAGTACTTC.

This clonotype occurred many times. The chain has TRBV20-1 and TRBJ2-7; no reliable D call. The CDR3 length is 14 residues. With 5 bases removed from V and 0 bases from J, the gap between germline ends came to 14 bases. Germline CDR1 is DFQATT and CDR2 is SNEGSKA (reference sequence). The CDR3: CSADAQGVSYEQYF. The CDR3 DNA is TGCAGTGCTGATGCACAAGGAGTCTCCTACGAGCAGTACTTC.

The chain has TRBV6-2 or TRBV6-3 and TRBJ1-1; no reliable D call. This CDR3 has 14 residues. Germline V CDR1 and CDR2: MNHEY, SVGEGT. The germline V and J ends were trimmed by 8 bases and 0 bases, with 13 bases remaining between them. This chain's CDR3 is CASSFGFMNTEAFF. In DNA, the CDR3 is TGTGCCAGCTCCTTTGGATTTATGAACACTGAAGCTTTCTTT.

This clonotype was seen at least ten times. The chain employs TRBV4-2 and TRBJ1-6, with D possibly matching TRBD1 (5 bases). Trimming removed 0 bases from V and 8 bases from J, with 8 bases in between. This CDR3 contains 14 residues. Germline CDR1 LGHNA, CDR2 YNFKEQ. The CDR3 DNA is TGTGCCAGCAGCCAAGATTTCAGGGATTCACCCCTCCACTTT. It translates to CASSQDFRDSPLHF.

This clonotype has only a few counts. This sequence joins TRBV9 and TRBJ2-6, with 9 bases matching TRBD1. The CDR3 loop spans 19 amino acids. Germline V gene data show CDR1 as SGDLS and CDR2 as YYNGEE. Trimming took 4 bases from V and 1 from J; bases not matched to a gene: 12. CDR3 loop: CASSNRPGQGESGANVLTF. The DNA of the CDR3 is TGTGCCAGCAGCAATCGCCCGGGACAGGGTGAGTCTGGGGCCAACGTCCTGACTTTC.

This clonotype was observed a handful of times. The rearrangement joins TRBV5-6 to TRBJ2-3; TRBD1 might be the D (6 bases). Germline CDR1 SGHDT, CDR2 YYEEEE. This CDR3 region has 15 residues. V was shortened by 0 bases and J by 4 bases, with 12 bases between the two germline ends. CDR3 loop: CASSLGRGAADTQYF. CDR3 DNA sequence: TGTGCCAGCAGCTTGGGCAGGGGAGCCGCAGATACGCAGTATTTT.

This clonotype turned up a few times. The chain couples TRBV28 to TRBJ1-2; unclear D gene. V lost 5 bases to trimming and J lost 7 bases, with 20 bases between them. CDR1 and CDR2 from the germline V gene are MDHEN and SYDVKM. This CDR3 comprises 15 residues. This CDR3 is CASSPTGAPRSGYTF. In DNA form, the CDR3 reads TGTGCCAGCAGTCCCACCGGAGCCCCCAGGAGTGGCTACACCTTC.

V gene TRBV5-1 combines with J gene TRBJ1-2, with TRBD1 matching 9 bases. In germline, CDR1 is SGHRS, CDR2 YFSETQ. V lost 4 bases, J lost 4 bases, and 8 bases stayed unmatched. CDR3 length: 15 amino acids. The CDR3 loop reads CASSMAGQGSYGYTF. The CDR3 DNA reads TGCGCCAGCAGCATGGCTGGACAGGGGAGCTATGGCTACACCTTC. Based on the CDR3 plus reference TRBV5-1 and TRBJ1-2, the full variable domain is KAGVTQTPRYLIKTRGQQVTLSCSPISGHRSVSWYQQTPGQGLQFLFEYFSETQRNKGNFPGRFSGRQFSNSRSEMNVSTLELGDSALYLCASSMAGQGSYGYTFGSGTRLTVV.